Each of the 22 T cell receptor beta chains below was sequenced from the same sample in a study of cytomegalovirus exposure and HLA in healthy donors (dated by TCRdb to 2015 to 2018). The library was prepared using the immunoSEQ multiplex PCR assay. For the multiplex PCR, a mixture combining 60 forward primers for TCR Vbeta segments and 13 reverse primers for TCR Jbeta segments was used. Imported from immuneACCESS, the table was reduced by TCRdb to in-frame sequences with V and J called. These copies leave out some clones; in studies compared against another copy, an unresolved V gene accounts for under half, and the cause of the remainder is not known. The sample table holds a few hundred thousand clones, of which 80% were seen once. About 0.3% of the sample rests with the top ten. The sample comprised PBMCs. The receptors were gathered from a girl aged 2 to 10 in good health and CMV-seronegative.

J is TRBJ2-7 and V is TRBV29-1; D unresolved. V was trimmed by 4 bases and J by 3 bases, leaving 16 bases between them. In germline, CDR1 is SQVTM, CDR2 ANQGSEA. The CDR3 extends over 14 amino acids. The CDR3 is CSVGSSAWVYEQYF. Written as DNA, the CDR3 is TGCAGCGTTGGTTCCAGCGCTTGGGTCTACGAGCAGTACTTC.

The V and J genes are TRBV4-1 and TRBJ2-7, with D unresolved. Germline V gene data show CDR1 as MGHRA and CDR2 as YSYEKL. V lost 3 bases and J 0 bases, leaving 6 bases between the germline ends. CDR3 length: 13 amino acids. Written as DNA, the CDR3 is TGCGCCAGCAGCCAGGCGGACTCCTACGAGCAGTACTTC. This translates into CASSQADSYEQYF.

The chain couples TRBV6-1 to TRBJ2-3; 8 bases agree with TRBD1. J lost 6 bases, V lost 1 base, and 9 bases had no gene match. This CDR3 has 16 residues. Germline V CDR1 and CDR2: MNHNS, SASEGT. DNA of the CDR3: TGTGCCAGCAGTGAAGAGGAGACAGGGGATGGGGATACGCAGTATTTT. This codes for CASSEEETGDGDTQYF.

Regarding this clone: Other DNA sequences within the sample encode an identical CDR3. The gene calls are TRBV9 and TRBJ2-2, with 8 positions matching TRBD1. The CDR3 consists of 15 residues. CDR1 is SGDLS, CDR2 YYNGEE, per germline. The junction had 2 bases not matched to a gene; V was cut back by 2 bases and J by 2 bases. The CDR3 region has the DNA TGTGCCAGCAGCGTCGGGACAGGTAACACCGGGGAGCTGTTTTTT. This encodes CASSVGTGNTGELFF.

The genes are TRBV13 and TRBJ1-2; TRBD1 matches at 12 bases. The germline CDR1 and CDR2 sequences are PRHDT and FYEKMQ (reference sequence). The length of the CDR3 is 15 residues. Losses at the gene ends were 5 bases for V and 4 bases for J; bases not matched to a gene: 5. Here the CDR3 DNA reads TGTGCCAGCAGCCTCCGGGACAGGGGGCCCTATGGCTACACCTTC. Its protein is CASSLRDRGPYGYTF.

This clone has just a few counts. J is TRBJ2-3 and V is TRBV9, with 9 bases aligning to TRBD2. Trimming at V came to 2 bases and at J to 6 bases, leaving 7 bases not matched to a gene. Germline V lookup: CDR1 SGDLS, CDR2 YYNGEE. The CDR3 loop spans 15 amino acids. This CDR3 is CASSVAGGLGDTQYF. CDR3 coding DNA: TGTGCCAGCAGCGTTGCGGGGGGGCTGGGTGATACGCAGTATTTT.

This clone was detected only a few times. The gene calls are TRBV25-1 and TRBJ1-1; 7 nucleotides line up with TRBD1. The CDR3 has 15 amino acids. With V trimmed by 7 bases and J by 1 base, 9 bases remained unmatched. The germline CDR1 and CDR2 sequences are MGHDK and SYGVNS. CDR3 sequence (DNA): TGTGCCAGCACCCCGGCAGGGGGGACGAACACTGAAGCTTTCTTT. Translating gives CASTPAGGTNTEAFF.

The chain links TRBV19 to TRBJ2-4; D may be TRBD1 (6 bases). V was cut by 8 bases and J by 13 bases, with 12 bases left in between. CDR3 length: 10 residues. Germline lookup yields CDR1 LNHDA and CDR2 SQIVND (reference sequence). Here the CDR3 reads CASQGPRQYF. As DNA, the CDR3 is TGTGCCAGTCAGGGGCCCCGCCAGTACTTC. The full variable domain, rest sourced from reference TRBV19 and TRBJ2-4, is DGGITQSPKYLFRKEGQNVTLSCEQNLNHDAMYWYRQDPGQGLRLIYYSQIVNDFQKGDIAEGYSVSREKKESFPLTVTSAQKNPTAFYLCASQGPRQYFGAGTRLSVL.

This clone was picked up a small number of times. V gene TRBV2 combines with J gene TRBJ2-3; TRBD1 matches 9 bases. CDR3 size: 13 residues. CDR1 and CDR2 (germline): SNHLY, FYNNEI. Trimming took 7 bases from V and 3 from J; bases not matched to a gene: 2. Written as DNA, the CDR3 is TGTGCCAGCAACGGACAGGGGACAGATACGCAGTATTTT. This sequence encodes CASNGQGTDTQYF.

V is TRBV5-1 and J is TRBJ2-7; unclear D gene. V lost 0 bases to trimming and J lost 3 bases, with 16 bases between them. Looked up from germline, CDR1 is SGHRS and CDR2 is YFSETQ. This CDR3 has 16 amino acids. The CDR3 sequence: CASSLGTLGRDYEQYF. The DNA for the CDR3 is TGCGCCAGCAGCTTGGGCACTCTAGGCAGAGACTACGAGCAGTACTTC.

The table lists this clone with a few counts. The chain joins TRBV30 to TRBJ1-1; D unclear. The V and J ends lost 5 bases and 4 bases respectively, with 14 bases between them. CDR3 length: 13 residues. Germline CDR1 is GTSNPN and CDR2 is SVGIG (reference sequence). The CDR3: CAWSGEGGTEAFF. The CDR3 DNA follows: TGTGCCTGGTCCGGAGAGGGCGGCACTGAAGCTTTCTTT.

The rearrangement uses TRBV27 and TRBJ1-2, with TRBD1 as a possible D gene (5 bases). The CDR3 runs to 15 residues. V shed 6 bases and J shed 1 base, with 15 bases lying between them. Looked up from germline, CDR1 is MNHEY and CDR2 is SMNVEV (reference sequence). CDR3 DNA sequence: TGTGCCAGCAGCCATACACAGGAGATTAACTATGGCTACACCTTC. Amino acid sequence: CASSHTQEINYGYTF.

The V and J genes are TRBV7-9 and TRBJ2-1; the D gene is possibly TRBD2 (5 bases). Per germline, CDR1 SEHNR and CDR2 FQNEAQ (reference sequence). There are 15 residues in the CDR3. Trimming removed 0 bases at V and 4 bases at J, with 10 bases between. The CDR3 bases are TGTGCCAGCAGCTTAGCGCGGCTAGCTTACAATGAGCAGTTCTTC. Translation gives CASSLARLAYNEQFF. The entire variable domain, with the rest obtained from reference TRBV7-9 and TRBJ2-1, is as follows: DTGVSQNPRHKITKRGQNVTFRCDPISEHNRLYWYRQTLGQGPEFLTYFQNEAQLEKSRLLSDRFSAERPKGSFSTLEIQRTEQGDSAMYLCASSLARLAYNEQFFGPGTRLTVL.

The genes are TRBV7-9 and TRBJ1-1; D gene ambiguous. CDR1 and CDR2 from the germline V gene are SEHNR and FQNEAQ (reference sequence). This CDR3 region has 16 residues. V gave up 5 bases and J gave up 1 base, with 17 bases separating them. The DNA for the CDR3 is TGTGCCAGCAGCCCCCAGGCGGGGATACAGAACACTGAAGCTTTCTTT. It translates to CASSPQAGIQNTEAFF.

The CDR3 nucleotides read TGCGCCAGCCTCCCGCCCGGGACAGGGGTTAACTATGGCTACACCTTC. This sequence encodes CASLPPGTGVNYGYTF. The chain couples TRBV10-1 to TRBJ1-2; 10 bases map to TRBD1. CDR1 is WNHNN, CDR2 SYGVQD, per germline (reference sequence). The CDR3 is 16 residues long. With 8 bases clipped from V and 1 base from J, the junction kept 10 bases outside the gene matches.

The gene calls are TRBV28 and TRBJ2-4, with 10 bases fitting TRBD1. The germline V gene has CDR1 MDHEN and CDR2 SYDVKM. V dropped 6 bases and J dropped 6; count of bases not matched to a gene: 2. The CDR3 loop spans 13 amino acids. CDR3 coding DNA: TGTGCCAGCAGGGACAGGGGGAGAAACATTCAGTACTTC. Encoded protein: CASRDRGRNIQYF.

The rearrangement links TRBV28 to TRBJ1-4; no definite D call. The CDR3 is 12 residues long. The V gene's germline CDR1 is MDHEN and CDR2 SYDVKM. V dropped 6 bases and J dropped 4 bases, with 6 bases sitting between them. CDR3 nucleotide sequence: TGTGCCAGCAGCCAGTATAATGAAAAACTGTTTTTT. Translation gives CASSQYNEKLFF.

For the CDR3, the DNA is TGCGCCAGCAGTCGGAAGGGGGCGAACTATGGCTACACCTTC. This translates into CASSRKGANYGYTF. V is TRBV23-1 and J is TRBJ1-2; 7 nucleotides align to TRBD1. TRBV23-1 is labeled an ORF, and its function is uncertain. Trimming took 4 bases from V and 2 from J; bases not matched to a gene: 4. CDR3 length: 14 amino acids.

The V gene is TRBV4-2, the J gene TRBJ1-2; D not certain. The V and J ends lost 2 bases and 8 bases respectively, with 21 bases between them. Germline V lookup: CDR1 LGHNA, CDR2 YNFKEQ. The CDR3 contains 16 residues. The CDR3 loop reads CASSQQVEGIAWGYTF. In nucleotides, the CDR3 is TGTGCCAGCAGCCAACAAGTTGAGGGAATAGCGTGGGGCTACACCTTC.

The rearrangement joins TRBV7-2 to TRBJ2-7, with a possible D match to TRBD1 (5 bases). CDR3 size: 13 residues. Germline CDR1 reads SGHTA; CDR2 reads FQGNSA. V lost 10 bases, J lost 5 bases, and 18 bases lay in between. CDR3 residues: CATSLGRVNEQYF. CDR3 nucleotide sequence: TGTGCCACGTCACTGGGCAGGGTAAACGAGCAGTACTTC. Combining the CDR3 with reference TRBV7-2 and TRBJ2-7 gives the whole variable domain GAGVSQSPSNKVTEKGKDVELRCDPISGHTALYWYRQSLGQGLEFLIYFQGNSAPDKSGLPSDRFSAERTGGSVSTLTIQRTQQEDSAVYLCATSLGRVNEQYFGPGTRLTVT.

V usage is TRBV28 and J usage is TRBJ2-5, with D uncertain. The CDR3 runs to 13 residues. CDR1 is MDHEN and CDR2 is SYDVKM in the germline V gene. The V and J ends lost 6 bases and 5 bases respectively, with 13 bases between them. CDR3 sequence reads: CASRRLSAETQYF. In DNA form, the CDR3 reads TGTGCCAGCAGGCGGCTCTCCGCGGAGACCCAGTACTTC. The whole variable domain, filled in from reference TRBV28 and TRBJ2-5, reads DVKVTQSSRYLVKRTGEKVFLECVQDMDHENMFWYRQDPGLGLRLIYFSYDVKMKEKGDIPEGYSVSREKKERFSLILESASTNQTSMYLCASRRLSAETQYFGPGTRLLVL.

V gene TRBV7-9 combines with J gene TRBJ1-4, with 11 bases aligning to TRBD1. Germline V gene lookup returns CDR1 SEHNR and CDR2 FQNEAQ (reference sequence). J was trimmed by 7 bases and V by 3 bases; bases with no gene match: 4. The CDR3 spans 15 residues. The CDR3 protein is CASSLTGTGGEKLFF. The CDR3 DNA follows: TGTGCCAGCAGCTTGACCGGGACAGGGGGTGAAAAACTGTTTTTT.